The 9 T cell receptor beta chains below come from one sample, sequenced in a study of cytomegalovirus exposure and HLA in healthy donors. Libraries were prepared by immunoSEQ multiplex PCR; TCRdb keeps only in-frame clonotypes and omits some of them. The sample records 85,000 to 120,000 clones, 85% to 95% being singletons. The sample consisted of PBMCs. These TCRs come from a woman aged 18-29 years in good health and CMV-seronegative.

The chain has TRBV7-2 and TRBJ2-7; 7 bases are shared with TRBD2. CDR1 and CDR2 from the germline V gene are SGHTA and FQGNSA. The V and J ends lost 1 base and 0 bases, in that order; junction bases with no gene match: 6. The CDR3 runs 16 residues. CDR3 sequence reads: CASSLVPRESSYEQYF. CDR3 nucleotides: TGTGCCAGCAGCTTAGTCCCGCGGGAGTCCTCCTACGAGCAGTACTTC.

V usage is TRBV10-3 and J usage is TRBJ1-1; no reliable D call. CDR1 and CDR2 from the germline V gene are ENHRY and SYGVKD. This CDR3 has 13 residues. The V end was cut by 0 bases, the J end by 2 bases, with 4 bases between. CDR3 nucleotide sequence: TGTGCCATCAGTGAGTCGAGAAACACTGAAGCTTTCTTT. Residues: CAISESRNTEAFF.

V and J are TRBV5-1 and TRBJ1-2, with D unclear. CDR1 is SGHRS and CDR2 is YFSETQ in the germline V gene. The CDR3 spans 12 residues. The ends were cut back, 5 bases at V and 4 bases at J, with 9 bases in the middle. The CDR3 DNA follows: TGCGCCAGCAGAATGGACTTCTATGGCTACACCTTC. Protein: CASRMDFYGYTF.

CDR3 region: CASSRGGWSLDEQYF. Here the CDR3 DNA reads TGTGCCAGTAGTAGGGGGGGGTGGTCCCTGGACGAGCAGTACTTC. The chain employs TRBV19 and TRBJ2-7; 7 bases agree with TRBD2. Germline-derived CDR1 and CDR2 are LNHDA and SQIVND (reference sequence). Trimming removed 4 bases from V and 5 bases from J; junction bases left unmatched: 11. CDR3 length equals 15 residues.

The rearrangement uses TRBV5-6 and TRBJ2-7, with D possibly matching TRBD2 (7 bases). V shed 2 bases and J shed 2 bases, with 14 bases lying between them. Per the germline V gene, CDR1 is SGHDT and CDR2 is YYEEEE. The CDR3 runs to 15 residues. CDR3 nucleotides: TGTGCCAGCAGCTTAGACGGGGGGCCAACCTACGAGCAGTACTTC. It yields the protein CASSLDGGPTYEQYF.

V gene TRBV27 combines with J gene TRBJ1-2, with a weak D call TRBD1 (6 bases). V lost 3 bases and J 6 bases, leaving 11 bases between the germline ends. The CDR3 length is 13 residues. Germline CDR1 reads MNHEY; CDR2 reads SMNVEV (reference sequence). CDR3 sequence (DNA): TGTGCCAGCAGTTTGCAGGGGAGCGATGGCTACACCTTC. This gives the protein CASSLQGSDGYTF.

The rearrangement links TRBV5-1 to TRBJ1-1; no clear D gene. Trimming pared 1 base from V and 1 base from J, leaving 8 bases between. CDR3 length: 14 residues. Germline CDR1 and CDR2: SGHRS and YFSETQ. In DNA form, the CDR3 reads TGCGCCAGCAGCTTGTGGCAGGAGAACACTGAAGCTTTCTTT. Translated, it gives CASSLWQENTEAFF.

This clone appeared once. The CDR3 here is CASSTRDSPTGELFF. DNA for the CDR3: TGTGCCAGCAGTACACGGGACAGTCCCACCGGGGAGCTGTTTTTT. This rearrangement joins TRBV2 to TRBJ2-2, with TRBD1 matching 7 bases. The CDR3 runs to 15 residues. CDR1 is SNHLY, CDR2 FYNNEI, per germline. The ends lost 5 bases at V and 4 bases at J; junction bases unmatched: 7.

The V gene is TRBV9, the J gene TRBJ2-7; 11 bases are a match to TRBD2. This CDR3 comprises 16 residues. V shed 2 bases, J shed 2 bases, and the junction held 6 bases outside the gene matches. CDR1 is SGDLS and CDR2 is YYNGEE in the germline V gene. The CDR3 region has the DNA TGTGCCAGCAGCGTGCAGGGGACTAGCGGACCCTACGAGCAGTACTTC. Its protein is CASSVQGTSGPYEQYF.